This is a list of T cell receptor beta chains from one sample in a study of PD-1 blockade in classical Hodgkin lymphoma. Here immunoSEQ multiplex PCR was the method, and the copy in TCRdb shows in-frame clones only, minus some. The profile shows over 70,000 clones, over 75% of them singletons. The sequences come from peripheral blood mononuclear cells (PBMCs), collected before the fourth cycle of nivolumab. These receptors all stem from a human donor with classical Hodgkin lymphoma. Each CDR3 is given with its conserved first and last residue. A D gene is named only where the DNA matches it firmly. Clone size is shown for a subset of rows, as once, few, many or a class of expanded clone.

d_call	j_call	v_call	clone_size	cdr3_aa	cdr3_nt
TRBD2	TRBJ2-7	TRBV28	.	CASSSPRRGGSYEQYF	TGTGCCAGCAGTTCCCCTCGTCGGGGGGGATCCTACGAGCAGTACTTC
.	TRBJ2-7	TRBV30	.	CAWRDLQGYEQYF	TGTGCCTGGCGCGATCTGCAGGGCTACGAGCAGTACTTC
.	TRBJ1-2	TRBV4-3	.	CASSQNTYSNYGYTF	TGCGCCAGCAGCCAAAACACCTACTCAAACTATGGCTACACCTTC
TRBD1	TRBJ2-3	TRBV27	.	CASREQQGVPDTQYF	TGTGCCAGCAGAGAGCAACAGGGGGTCCCAGATACGCAGTATTTT
.	TRBJ2-3	TRBV27	.	CASRGGQSDTQYF	TGTGCCAGCAGGGGGGGACAGTCAGATACGCAGTATTTT
.	TRBJ2-7	TRBV30	.	CAWTPDGLYEQYF	TGTGCCTGGACACCCGACGGACTTTACGAGCAGTACTTC
.	TRBJ2-5	TRBV5-1	.	CASSLGVGAEETQYF	TGCGCCAGCAGCTTGGGCGTCGGGGCGGAAGAGACCCAGTACTTC
.	TRBJ2-3	TRBV19	.	CASSGRTDPQDTQYF	TGTGCCAGTAGTGGCAGGACAGACCCGCAAGATACGCAGTATTTT
.	TRBJ2-7	TRBV7-2	.	CASSLTGSVYEQYF	TGTGCCAGCAGCTTAACAGGGTCGGTATACGAGCAGTACTTC
.	TRBJ2-7	TRBV6-5	.	CASTGLLYEQYF	TGTGCCAGCACGGGACTCCTCTACGAGCAGTACTTC
TRBD1	TRBJ1-1	TRBV11-2	.	CASSLREDRSLEAFF	TGTGCCAGCAGCTTACGCGAGGACAGGTCTCTGGAAGCTTTCTTT
.	TRBJ2-3	TRBV29-1	.	CSVEAAQVTDTQYF	TGCAGCGTTGAAGCGGCGCAGGTCACAGATACGCAGTATTTT
.	TRBJ1-1	TRBV9	.	CASSVEGGGTTDTEAFF	TGTGCCAGCAGCGTCGAGGGAGGAGGGACCACCGACACTGAAGCTTTCTTT
TRBD1	TRBJ1-6	TRBV6-4	.	CASSQTGEVSPLHF	TGTGCCAGCAGCCAGACAGGGGAAGTCTCACCCCTCCACTTT
TRBD1	TRBJ1-3	TRBV6-5	.	CASHVGTVLRNTIYF	TGTGCCAGCCACGTCGGGACAGTTCTAAGAAACACCATATATTTT
TRBD2	TRBJ2-2	TRBV5-8	.	CASSFSAGGPTGELFF	TGTGCCAGCAGCTTTTCGGCGGGGGGGCCCACCGGGGAGCTGTTTTTT
.	TRBJ1-5	TRBV5-1	.	CASSLDNPNRQPQHF	TGCGCCAGCAGCTTGGACAATCCTAATAGACAGCCCCAGCATTTT
.	TRBJ2-1	TRBV7-3	.	CASRKTTNSYNEQFF	TGTGCCAGCAGAAAGACGACCAATTCCTACAATGAGCAGTTCTTC
TRBD1	TRBJ2-3	TRBV29-1	.	CSVDPRDRGFLDTQYF	TGCAGCGTTGACCCCCGGGACAGGGGATTCCTAGATACGCAGTATTTT
.	TRBJ1-4	TRBV6-5	.	CASRGTTNEKLFF	TGTGCCAGCAGGGGGACAACTAATGAAAAACTGTTTTTT
TRBD2	TRBJ2-3	TRBV11-2	.	CASSRRLAALTDTQYF	TGTGCCAGCAGCCGGCGACTAGCGGCACTCACAGATACGCAGTATTTT
.	TRBJ2-7	TRBV5-5	.	CASSSPLRGQMRGLKQYF	TGTGCCAGCAGCTCCCCGCTCAGGGGGCAAATGCGGGGGCTCAAGCAGTACTTC
.	TRBJ2-7	TRBV29-1	.	CSVESGGGYEQYF	TGCAGCGTTGAGTCAGGAGGGGGCTACGAGCAGTACTTC
.	TRBJ2-1	TRBV4-1	.	CASSQLNPYNEQFF	TGCGCCAGCAGCCAATTAAACCCTTACAATGAGCAGTTCTTC
.	TRBJ1-2	TRBV9	.	CASSPDGTHGYTF	TGTGCCAGCAGCCCTGACGGCACGCATGGCTACACCTTC
.	TRBJ2-1	TRBV19	.	CASSTGLYNEQFF	TGTGCCAGTAGTACGGGACTCTACAATGAGCAGTTCTTC
TRBD1	TRBJ2-7	TRBV10-1	.	CASSDHRGPYEQYF	TGCGCCAGCAGTGATCACAGGGGCCCCTACGAGCAGTACTTC
TRBD1	TRBJ1-2	TRBV6-5	once	CASSWTGGAGYTF	TGTGCCAGCAGTTGGACAGGGGGCGCTGGCTACACCTTC
.	TRBJ2-1	TRBV28	.	CASSTRAVTWGSYNEQFF	TGTGCCAGCAGTACTAGAGCCGTTACTTGGGGCTCCTACAATGAGCAGTTCTTC
.	TRBJ1-1	TRBV10-1	.	CASSVNMNTEAFF	TGCGCCAGCAGCGTCAATATGAACACTGAAGCTTTCTTT
TRBD2	TRBJ2-3	TRBV10-1	.	CASSESLAGGPDTQYF	TGCGCCAGCAGTGAGTCTCTAGCGGGGGGGCCAGATACGCAGTATTTT
.	TRBJ1-5	TRBV2	.	CASTLPGDQPQHF	TGTGCCAGCACTTTACCAGGGGATCAGCCCCAGCATTTT
TRBD2	TRBJ2-1	TRBV11-3	once	CASSLVTGGGNEQFF	TGTGCCAGCAGCTTGGTGACGGGGGGTGGGAATGAGCAGTTCTTC
.	TRBJ2-1	TRBV14	.	CASSPDLRSYNEQFF	TGTGCCAGCAGCCCGGACCTCCGCTCCTACAATGAGCAGTTCTTC
.	TRBJ1-1	TRBV7-9	.	CASSLSTGTEAFF	TGTGCCAGCAGCCTATCGACAGGTACTGAAGCTTTCTTT
.	TRBJ2-7	TRBV11-2	.	CASSGGTSYEQYF	TGTGCCAGCAGCGGAGGCACCTCCTACGAGCAGTACTTC
TRBD2	TRBJ2-7	TRBV30	once	CAWSAGGEQYF	TGTGCCTGGAGTGCCGGGGGGGAGCAGTACTTC
.	TRBJ1-1	TRBV9	.	CASSVAQENTEAFF	TGTGCCAGCAGCGTAGCCCAAGAGAACACTGAAGCTTTCTTT